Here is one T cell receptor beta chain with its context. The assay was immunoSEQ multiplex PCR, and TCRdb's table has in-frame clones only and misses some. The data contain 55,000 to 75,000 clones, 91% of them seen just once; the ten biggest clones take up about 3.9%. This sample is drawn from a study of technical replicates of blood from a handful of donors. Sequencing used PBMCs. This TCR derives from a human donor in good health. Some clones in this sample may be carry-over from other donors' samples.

The CDR3 nucleotides read TGTGCCTGGGGGCCCGGGACTAGCGGGAGCTCCTACAATGAGCAGTTCTTC. Translation gives CAWGPGTSGSSYNEQFF. The chain joins TRBV30 to TRBJ2-1; TRBD2 aligns across 14 bases. CDR3 length equals 17 residues. The V gene's germline CDR1 is GTSNPN and CDR2 SVGIG (reference sequence). Losses at the gene ends were 5 bases for V and 0 bases for J; bases not matched to a gene: 6.